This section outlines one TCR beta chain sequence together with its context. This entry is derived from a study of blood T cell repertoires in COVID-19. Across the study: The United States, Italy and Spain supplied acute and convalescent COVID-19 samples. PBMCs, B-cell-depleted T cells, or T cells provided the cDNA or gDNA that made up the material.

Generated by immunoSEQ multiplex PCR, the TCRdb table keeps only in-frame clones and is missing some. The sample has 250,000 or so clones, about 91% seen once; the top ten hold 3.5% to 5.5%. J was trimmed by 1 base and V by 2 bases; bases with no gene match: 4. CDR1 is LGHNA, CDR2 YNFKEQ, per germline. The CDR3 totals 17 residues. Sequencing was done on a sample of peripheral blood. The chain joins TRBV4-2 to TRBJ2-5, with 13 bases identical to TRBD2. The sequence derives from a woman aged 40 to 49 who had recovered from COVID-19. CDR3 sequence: CASSQSGTSGIQETQYF. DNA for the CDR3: TGTGCCAGCAGCCAATCCGGGACTAGCGGGATCCAAGAGACCCAGTACTTC.